A selection of T cell receptor beta chains follows, all from one sample in a study of cytomegalovirus exposure and HLA in healthy donors. Profiling relied on immunoSEQ multiplex PCR, and the TCRdb table lists in-frame clones only, not all of them. The table records 140,000 to 150,000 clones, over 60% of them present only once. Source material: PBMCs. Receptors originate from a woman in her thirties in good health and CMV-seronegative. CDR3s include the opening cysteine and the closing phenylalanine or tryptophan. Each record gives: J gene, V gene, CDR3 protein.

>TRBJ1-5|TRBV6-6
CASRGDSLNQPQHF
>TRBJ2-5|TRBV4-2
CASSQGGQGMYQETQYF
>TRBJ2-1|TRBV7-8
CASSLVGGVHNEQFF
>TRBJ1-2|TRBV6-5
CASSYFGAGGYTF
>TRBJ2-5|TRBV5-1
CASSLAIAQETQYF
>TRBJ1-5|TRBV4-3
CASSQGTGKNQPQHF
>TRBJ2-1|TRBV5-6
CASSLPGLGDNEQFF
>TRBJ1-6|TRBV6-1
CASSEFRVQNSPLHF
>TRBJ2-5|TRBV18
CASSPGLAAQETQYF
>TRBJ1-4|TRBV6-5
CASRGQGAAEKLFF
>TRBJ2-7|TRBV4-1
CASSLKTGVYEQYF
>TRBJ2-7|TRBV18
CASSPSGALYEQYF
>TRBJ2-5|TRBV9
CASSSHPDRLQETQYF
>TRBJ2-1|TRBV18
CASSPNVASGALISNEQFF
>TRBJ2-1|TRBV5-6
CASSRLAGRDEQFF
>TRBJ1-1|TRBV6-6
CASSYRVVEADTEAFF
>TRBJ2-1|TRBV7-8
CASSPMYGGTNEQFF
>TRBJ2-7|TRBV13
CASSLQDRSSYEQYF
>TRBJ2-3|TRBV7-9
CASFMLAGTDTQYF
>TRBJ2-1|TRBV5-5
CASSLQSPSAYNEQFF
>TRBJ2-7|TRBV19
CASSGQGAGRTYEQYF
>TRBJ1-3|TRBV29-1
CSVGHLSGNTIYF
>TRBJ2-5|TRBV9
CASSTAGLQETQYF
>TRBJ1-2|TRBV5-1
CASSAEANYGYTF
>TRBJ1-1|TRBV2
CASGGDGTEAFF
>TRBJ2-6|TRBV30
CAWRLRDRVTGANVLTF
>TRBJ2-1|TRBV18
CASSPDRGSVNEQFF
>TRBJ1-1|TRBV4-3
CASSQDRDRLNTEAFF
>TRBJ1-2|TRBV18
CASSRQDGGYTF
>TRBJ1-2|TRBV29-1
CSDSHHYGYTF
>TRBJ2-2|TRBV2
CASRRDSPPGGELFF
>TRBJ2-7|TRBV4-3
CASSQEEGYEQYF
>TRBJ1-5|TRBV18
CASSPGTGDNQPQHF